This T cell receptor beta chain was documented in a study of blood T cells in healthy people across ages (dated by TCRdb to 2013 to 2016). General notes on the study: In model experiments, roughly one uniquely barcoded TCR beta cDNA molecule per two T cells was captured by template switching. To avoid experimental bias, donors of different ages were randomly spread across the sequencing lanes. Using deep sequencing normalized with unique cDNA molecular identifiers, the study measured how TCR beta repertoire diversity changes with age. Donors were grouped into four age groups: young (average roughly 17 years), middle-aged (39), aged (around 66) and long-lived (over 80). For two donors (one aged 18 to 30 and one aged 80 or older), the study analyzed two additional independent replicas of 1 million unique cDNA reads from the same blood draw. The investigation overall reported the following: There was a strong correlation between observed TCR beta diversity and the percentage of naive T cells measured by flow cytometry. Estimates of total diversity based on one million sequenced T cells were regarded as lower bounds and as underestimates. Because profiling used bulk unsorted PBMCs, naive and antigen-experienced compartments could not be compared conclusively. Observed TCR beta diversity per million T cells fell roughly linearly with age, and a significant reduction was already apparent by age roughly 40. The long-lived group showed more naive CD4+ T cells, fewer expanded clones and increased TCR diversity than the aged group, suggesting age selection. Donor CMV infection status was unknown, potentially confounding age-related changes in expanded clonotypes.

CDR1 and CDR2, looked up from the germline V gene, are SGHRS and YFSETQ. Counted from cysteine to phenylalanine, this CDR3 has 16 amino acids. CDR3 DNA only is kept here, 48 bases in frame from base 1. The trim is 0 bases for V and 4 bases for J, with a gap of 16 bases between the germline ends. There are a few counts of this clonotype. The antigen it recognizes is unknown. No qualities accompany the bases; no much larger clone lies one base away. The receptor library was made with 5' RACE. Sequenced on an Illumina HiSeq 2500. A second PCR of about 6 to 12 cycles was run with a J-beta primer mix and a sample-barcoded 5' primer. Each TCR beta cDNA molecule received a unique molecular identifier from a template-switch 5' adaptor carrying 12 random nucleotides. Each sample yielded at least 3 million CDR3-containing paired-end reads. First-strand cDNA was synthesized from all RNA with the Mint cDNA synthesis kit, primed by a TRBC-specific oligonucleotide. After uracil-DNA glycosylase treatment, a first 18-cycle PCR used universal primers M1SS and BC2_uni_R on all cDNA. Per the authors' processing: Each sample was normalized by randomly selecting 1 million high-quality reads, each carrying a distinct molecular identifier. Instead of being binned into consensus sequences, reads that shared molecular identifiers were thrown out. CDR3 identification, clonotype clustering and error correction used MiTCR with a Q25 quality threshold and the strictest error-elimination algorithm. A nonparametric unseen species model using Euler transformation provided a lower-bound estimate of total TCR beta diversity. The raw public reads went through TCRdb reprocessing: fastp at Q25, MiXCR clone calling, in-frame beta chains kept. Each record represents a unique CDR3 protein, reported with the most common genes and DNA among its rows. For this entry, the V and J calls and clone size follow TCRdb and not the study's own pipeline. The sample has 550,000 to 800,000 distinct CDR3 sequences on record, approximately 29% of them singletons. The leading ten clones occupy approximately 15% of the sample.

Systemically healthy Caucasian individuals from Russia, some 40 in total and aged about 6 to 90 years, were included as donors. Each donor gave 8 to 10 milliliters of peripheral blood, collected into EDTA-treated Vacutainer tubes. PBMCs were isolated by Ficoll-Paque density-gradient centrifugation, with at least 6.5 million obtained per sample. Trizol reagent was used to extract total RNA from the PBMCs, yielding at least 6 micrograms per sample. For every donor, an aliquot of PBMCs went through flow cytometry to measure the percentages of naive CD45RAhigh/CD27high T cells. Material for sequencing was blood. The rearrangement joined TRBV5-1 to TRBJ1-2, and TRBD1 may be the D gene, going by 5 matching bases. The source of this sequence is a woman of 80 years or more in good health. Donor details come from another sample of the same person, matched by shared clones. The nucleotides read TGCGCCAGCAGCTTGGATGGGGGAGCCCACTGCTATGGCTACACCTTC. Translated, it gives CASSLDGGAHCYGYTF.